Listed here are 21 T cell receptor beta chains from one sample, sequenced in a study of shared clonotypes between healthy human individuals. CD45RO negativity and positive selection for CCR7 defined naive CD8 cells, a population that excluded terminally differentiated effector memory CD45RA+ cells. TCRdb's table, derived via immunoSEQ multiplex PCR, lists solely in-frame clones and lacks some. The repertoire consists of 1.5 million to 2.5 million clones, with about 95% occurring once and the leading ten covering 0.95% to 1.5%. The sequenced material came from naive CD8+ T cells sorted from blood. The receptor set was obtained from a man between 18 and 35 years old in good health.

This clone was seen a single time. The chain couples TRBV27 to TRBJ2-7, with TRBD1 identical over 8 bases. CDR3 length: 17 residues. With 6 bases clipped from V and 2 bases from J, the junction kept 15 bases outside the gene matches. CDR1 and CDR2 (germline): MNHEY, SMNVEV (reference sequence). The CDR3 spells CASSVGIKQGVTYEQYF. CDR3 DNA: TGTGCCAGCAGCGTAGGAATTAAACAGGGGGTCACCTACGAGCAGTACTTC.

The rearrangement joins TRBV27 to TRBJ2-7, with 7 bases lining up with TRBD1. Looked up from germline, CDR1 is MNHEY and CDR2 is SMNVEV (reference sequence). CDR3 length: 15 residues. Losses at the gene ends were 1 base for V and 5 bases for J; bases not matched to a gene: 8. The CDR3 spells CASSLYRGNSDEQYF. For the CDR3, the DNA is TGTGCCAGCAGTTTATACAGGGGTAATAGCGACGAGCAGTACTTC.

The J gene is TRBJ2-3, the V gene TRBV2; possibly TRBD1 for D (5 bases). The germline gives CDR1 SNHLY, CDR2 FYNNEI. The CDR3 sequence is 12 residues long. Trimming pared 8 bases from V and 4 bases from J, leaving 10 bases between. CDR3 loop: CASDSWADTQYF. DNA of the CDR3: TGTGCCAGCGACAGCTGGGCAGATACGCAGTATTTT.

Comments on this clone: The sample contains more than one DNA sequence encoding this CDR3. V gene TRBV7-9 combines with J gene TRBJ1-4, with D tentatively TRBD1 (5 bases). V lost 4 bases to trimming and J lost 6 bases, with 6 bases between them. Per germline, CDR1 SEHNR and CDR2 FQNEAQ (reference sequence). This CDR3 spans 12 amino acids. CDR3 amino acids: CASSSGDEKLFF. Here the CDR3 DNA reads TGTGCCAGCAGCTCGGGGGATGAAAAACTGTTTTTT.

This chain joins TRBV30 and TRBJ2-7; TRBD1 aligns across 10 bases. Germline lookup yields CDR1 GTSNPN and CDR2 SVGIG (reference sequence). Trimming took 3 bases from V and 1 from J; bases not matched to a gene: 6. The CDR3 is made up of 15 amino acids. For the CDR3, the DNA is TGTGCCTGGAGCAAACCGGGACAGGGGTCCTACGAGCAGTACTTC. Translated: CAWSKPGQGSYEQYF.

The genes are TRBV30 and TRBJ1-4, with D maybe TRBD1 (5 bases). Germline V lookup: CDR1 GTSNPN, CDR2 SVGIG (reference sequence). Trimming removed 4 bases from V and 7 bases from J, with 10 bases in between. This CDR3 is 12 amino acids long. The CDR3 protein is CAWTGDGEKLFF. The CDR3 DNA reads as TGTGCCTGGACGGGGGACGGTGAAAAACTGTTTTTT.

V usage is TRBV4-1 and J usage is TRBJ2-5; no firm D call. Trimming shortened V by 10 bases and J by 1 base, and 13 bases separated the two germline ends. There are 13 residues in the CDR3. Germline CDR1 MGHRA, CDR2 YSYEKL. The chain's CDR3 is CATLIYPQETQYF. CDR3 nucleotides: TGCGCCACTCTAATCTATCCCCAAGAGACCCAGTACTTC.

The DNA of the CDR3 is TGTGCCAGCAGGCTGACAGGGGGCTACGAGCAGTACTTC. Protein product: CASRLTGGYEQYF. The chain has TRBV27 and TRBJ2-7; 9 bases agree with TRBD1. Germline V CDR1 and CDR2: MNHEY, SMNVEV (reference sequence). CDR3 size: 13 residues. V gave up 6 bases and J gave up 3 bases; unmatched junction bases: 3.

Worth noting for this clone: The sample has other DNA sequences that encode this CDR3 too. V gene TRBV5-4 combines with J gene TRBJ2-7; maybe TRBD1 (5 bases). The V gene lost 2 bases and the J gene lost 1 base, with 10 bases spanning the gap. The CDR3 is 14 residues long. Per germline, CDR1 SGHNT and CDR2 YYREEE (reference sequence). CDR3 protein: CASSFGQGSYEQYF. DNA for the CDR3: TGTGCCAGCAGCTTTGGGCAGGGATCCTACGAGCAGTACTTC.

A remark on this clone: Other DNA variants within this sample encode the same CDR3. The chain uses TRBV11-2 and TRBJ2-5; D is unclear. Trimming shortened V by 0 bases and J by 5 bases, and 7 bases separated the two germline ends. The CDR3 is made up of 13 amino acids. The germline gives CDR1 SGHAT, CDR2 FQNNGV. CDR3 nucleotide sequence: TGTGCCAGCAGCTTAGAAGTCCAGGAGACCCAGTACTTC. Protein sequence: CASSLEVQETQYF. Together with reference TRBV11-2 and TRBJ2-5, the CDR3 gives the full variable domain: EAGVAQSPRYKIIEKRQSVAFWCNPISGHATLYWYQQILGQGPKLLIQFQNNGVVDDSQLPKDRFSAERLKGVDSTLKIQPAKLEDSAVYLCASSLEVQETQYFGPGTRLLVL.

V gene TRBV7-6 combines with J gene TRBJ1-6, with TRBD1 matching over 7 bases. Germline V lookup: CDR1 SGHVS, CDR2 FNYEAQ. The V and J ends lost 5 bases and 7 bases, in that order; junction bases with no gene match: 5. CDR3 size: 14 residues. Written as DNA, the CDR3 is TGTGCCAGCAGCCGACAGGGTATAAATTCACCCCTCCACTTT. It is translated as CASSRQGINSPLHF.

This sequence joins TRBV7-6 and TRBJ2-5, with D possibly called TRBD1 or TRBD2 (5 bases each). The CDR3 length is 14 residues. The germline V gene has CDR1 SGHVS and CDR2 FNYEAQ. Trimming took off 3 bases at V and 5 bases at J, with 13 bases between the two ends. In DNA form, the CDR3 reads TGTGCCAGCAGCTTGGGGGTAGAGGGGGAGACCCAGTACTTC. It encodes CASSLGVEGETQYF.

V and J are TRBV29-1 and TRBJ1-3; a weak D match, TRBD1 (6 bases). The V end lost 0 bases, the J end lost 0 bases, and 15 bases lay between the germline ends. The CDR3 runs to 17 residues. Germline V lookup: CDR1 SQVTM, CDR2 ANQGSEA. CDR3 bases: TGCAGCGTTGAAGAAGAACAGGGACTACACTCTGGAAACACCATATATTTT. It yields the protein CSVEEEQGLHSGNTIYF.

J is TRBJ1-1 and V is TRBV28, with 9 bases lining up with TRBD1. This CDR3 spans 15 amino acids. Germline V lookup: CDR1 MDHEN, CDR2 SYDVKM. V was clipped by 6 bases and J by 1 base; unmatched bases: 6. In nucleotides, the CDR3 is TGTGCCAGCAGCCTCGGACAGGGGACGAACACTGAAGCTTTCTTT. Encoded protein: CASSLGQGTNTEAFF. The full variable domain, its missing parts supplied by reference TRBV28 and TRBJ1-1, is DVKVTQSSRYLVKRTGEKVFLECVQDMDHENMFWYRQDPGLGLRLIYFSYDVKMKEKGDIPEGYSVSREKKERFSLILESASTNQTSMYLCASSLGQGTNTEAFFGQGTRLTVV.

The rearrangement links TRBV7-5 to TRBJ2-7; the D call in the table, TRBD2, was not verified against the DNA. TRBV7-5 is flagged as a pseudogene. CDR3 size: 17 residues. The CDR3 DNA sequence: TGTGCCAGAAGCTCACCCAGCCTTCGGCGGAGAACCTACGAGCAGTACTTC. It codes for CARSSPSLRRRTYEQYF.

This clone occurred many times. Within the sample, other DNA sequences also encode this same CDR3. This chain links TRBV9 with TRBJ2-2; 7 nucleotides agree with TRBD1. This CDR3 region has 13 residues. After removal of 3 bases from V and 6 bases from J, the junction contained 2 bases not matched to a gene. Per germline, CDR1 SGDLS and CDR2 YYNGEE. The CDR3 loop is CASSAQGAGELFF. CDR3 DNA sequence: TGTGCCAGCAGCGCCCAGGGGGCCGGGGAGCTGTTTTTT.

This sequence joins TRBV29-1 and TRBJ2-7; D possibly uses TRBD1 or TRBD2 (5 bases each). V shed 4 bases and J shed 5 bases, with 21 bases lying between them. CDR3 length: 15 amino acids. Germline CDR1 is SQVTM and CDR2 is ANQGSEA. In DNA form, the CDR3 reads TGCAGCGTTGTCCTTTCCGGGGCCGAGAGTCACGAGCAGTACTTC. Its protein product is CSVVLSGAESHEQYF.

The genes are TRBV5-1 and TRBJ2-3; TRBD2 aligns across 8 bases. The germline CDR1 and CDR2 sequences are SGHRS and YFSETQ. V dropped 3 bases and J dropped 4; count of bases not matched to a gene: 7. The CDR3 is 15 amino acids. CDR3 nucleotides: TGCGCCAGCAGCTCACCGGCGGGGGGACCAGATACGCAGTATTTT. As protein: CASSSPAGGPDTQYF.

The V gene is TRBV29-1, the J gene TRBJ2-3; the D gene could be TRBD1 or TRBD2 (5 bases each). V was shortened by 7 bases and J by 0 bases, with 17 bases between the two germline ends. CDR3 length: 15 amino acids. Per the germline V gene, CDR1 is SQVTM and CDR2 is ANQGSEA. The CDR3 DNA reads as TGCAGCGGGGACGTAGAACTTGCTAGCACAGATACGCAGTATTTT. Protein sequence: CSGDVELASTDTQYF.

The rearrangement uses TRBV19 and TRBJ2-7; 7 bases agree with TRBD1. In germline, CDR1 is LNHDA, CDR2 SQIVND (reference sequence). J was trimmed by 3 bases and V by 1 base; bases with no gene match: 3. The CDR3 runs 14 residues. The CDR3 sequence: CASSIGQGIYEQYF. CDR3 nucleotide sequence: TGTGCCAGTAGTATAGGACAGGGAATCTACGAGCAGTACTTC.

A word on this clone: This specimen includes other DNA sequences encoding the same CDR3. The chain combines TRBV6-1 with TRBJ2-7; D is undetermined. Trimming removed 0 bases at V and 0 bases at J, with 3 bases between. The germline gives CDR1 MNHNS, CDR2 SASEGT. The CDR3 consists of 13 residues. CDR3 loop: CASSEAVSYEQYF. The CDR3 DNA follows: TGTGCCAGCAGTGAAGCGGTCTCCTACGAGCAGTACTTC.